This T cell receptor beta chain was sequenced in a study of T cell changes during pregnancy in multiple sclerosis. Germline trimming cut 4 bases from V and 2 bases from J; bases unmatched to any gene: 6. Germline CDR1 reads SGHNT; CDR2 reads YYREEE (reference sequence). The CDR3 totals 15 residues. Some clones are missing from TCRdb's copy, which holds only in-frame ones; the method was immunoSEQ multiplex PCR. This sample has about 42,000 clones, with 75% to 95% found just once. V usage is TRBV5-4 and J usage is TRBJ2-1; 7 bases align to TRBD1. Sequenced here: CD4+ T cells from peripheral blood mononuclear cells, sampled after pregnancy. The sequence derives from a female donor in good health, enrolled as a control in a pregnancy study. The CDR3 sequence is CASSNRDRPYNEQFF. The CDR3 bases are TGTGCCAGCAGCAACCGGGACAGACCCTACAATGAGCAGTTCTTC.